This T cell receptor (beta chain) was sequenced in a study of shared clonotypes between healthy human individuals. Whole-study results and caveats: Shared across four donors were about 4.6% of the naive CD4 clonotypes. Sequencing depth was a factor that was expected to affect clonotype sharing among donors.

Concerning this clone: Its antigen is as yet unknown.

Naive CD8 cells lacked CD45RO, underwent positive selection for CCR7 and left out terminally differentiated effector memory CD45RA+ cells. Each cell subset's genomic DNA was divided evenly among several immunoSEQ plates. TCRdb's table, derived via immunoSEQ multiplex PCR, lists solely in-frame clones and lacks some. The sample includes some 2 million clones, about 95% of them seen just once. From germline, CDR1 is MDHEN and CDR2 SYDVKM. The CDR3 consists of 15 residues. V lost 2 bases, J lost 5 bases, and 15 bases lay in between. The origin of this receptor is a man aged 18 to 29 in good health. Sequencing was performed on naive CD8+ T cells sorted from blood. V usage is TRBV28 and J usage is TRBJ2-5, with a possible D match to TRBD1 (5 bases). The CDR3 bases are TGTGCCAGCAGTTTAATAGGGGATCTCTACGAGACCCAGTACTTC. Residues: CASSLIGDLYETQYF.